This T cell receptor beta chain emerged from a study of neurological immune-mediated disorders. This clonotype counts as medium-sized (0.01 to 0.1%). Antigen specificity is unknown. Study conclusions and caveats: HTLV-1-associated myelopathy had the most TCR clonal expansion, while multiple sclerosis had the least, a level that fell below healthy controls. The expanded clones of different subjects shared no CDR3 amino acid sequences (suggesting private repertoires in all groups).

The CDR3 covers 14 residues. Germline V gene lookup returns CDR1 ENHRY and CDR2 SYGVKD. The V gene end was trimmed by 10 bases and the J gene end by 2 bases; junction bases not matched to a gene: 9. The cDNA was generated through 5'RACE incorporating 10-nucleotide random UMIs. In each sequencing run, over 180 million TCR-beta sequences were generated from 15-18 subjects. Using its own MiXCR run on the 5' RACE reads, TCRdb lists one record per CDR3 protein. The table has around 13,000 distinct CDR3 sequences, more than 9% seen once. The specimen was PBMCs. The receptor was isolated from a woman in her 40s in good health. The chain links TRBV10-3 to TRBJ2-3; 7 bases are shared with TRBD1. CDR3: CATEDRRNTDTQYF. CDR3 nucleotide sequence: TGTGCCACTGAGGACAGGAGAAACACAGATACGCAGTATTTT.